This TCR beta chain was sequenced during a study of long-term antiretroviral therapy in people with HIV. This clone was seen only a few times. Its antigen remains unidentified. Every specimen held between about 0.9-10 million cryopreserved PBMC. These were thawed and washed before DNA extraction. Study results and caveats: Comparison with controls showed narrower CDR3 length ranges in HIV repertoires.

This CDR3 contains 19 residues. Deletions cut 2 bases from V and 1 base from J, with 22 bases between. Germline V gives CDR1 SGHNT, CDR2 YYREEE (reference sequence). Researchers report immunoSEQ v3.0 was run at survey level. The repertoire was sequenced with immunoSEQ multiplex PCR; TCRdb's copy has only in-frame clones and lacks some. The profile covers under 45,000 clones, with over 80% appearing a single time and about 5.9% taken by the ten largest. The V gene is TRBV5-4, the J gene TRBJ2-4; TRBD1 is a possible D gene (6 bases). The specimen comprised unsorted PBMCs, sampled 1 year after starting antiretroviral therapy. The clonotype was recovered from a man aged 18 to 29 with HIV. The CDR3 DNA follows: TGTGCCAGCAGCTTAAAGGGACAAGGCCTCGGCGTGGCCAAAAACATTCAGTACTTC. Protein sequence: CASSLKGQGLGVAKNIQYF.